This TCR beta chain appears in the sequencing data of a study of response to subunit inactivated influenza vaccine. TCRdb passed the RT-PCR reads through MiXCR, listing each CDR3 protein once. Here the sample spans around 790,000 distinct CDR3 sequences, around 21% being singletons. Whole-study results and caveats: The authors proposed limited new T cell recruitment per seasonal influenza vaccination.

Trimming took off 0 bases at V and 6 bases at J, with 11 bases between the two ends. Germline lookup yields CDR1 ENHRY and CDR2 SYGVKD. This CDR3 spans 15 amino acids. This clonotype has just a few counts. What it binds is not known. The receptor was isolated from a man aged 45-65 years who received an inactivated influenza vaccine. This chain connects TRBV10-3 to TRBJ1-4, with D maybe TRBD1 (6 bases). The sequencing here drew on PBMCs from blood, taken approximately 5 days after vaccination. In DNA, the CDR3 is TGTGCCATCAGTGAGTCGGTCGGGGGCGATGAAAAACTGTTTTTT. Its protein product is CAISESVGGDEKLFF.